The clone carrying this TCR beta chain was counted only a few times. What it binds is unknown. The assay was immunoSEQ multiplex PCR, and TCRdb's table has in-frame clones only and misses some. The sample lists 72,000 or so clones, about 84% occurring once. The CDR3 has 11 residues. Germline V gene sequence: CDR1 MDHEN, CDR2 SYDVKM. This sample was taken from a study of OX40 agonist ivuxolimab in advanced cancers. Study overall: Two patients with cutaneous melanoma and one with hepatocellular carcinoma, three in total, showed partial responses.

Study conclusions and caveats: At 0.1 to 3.0 mg/kg and by week 6, clonal expansion occurred in CD4+ and CD8+ blood T cells.

This chain connects TRBV28 to TRBJ1-5; D is perhaps TRBD1 (6 bases). The receptor comes from an adult with an advanced solid tumor such as melanoma, head and neck, liver or kidney cancer. Sample: CD4+ or CD8+ T cells sorted from blood, taken in a trial of the OX40 agonist ivuxolimab. This chain's CDR3 is CAGGRKMPQHF. The CDR3 DNA follows: TGTGCGGGGGGGCGAAAGATGCCCCAGCATTTT. Full variable domain (missing parts from reference TRBV28 and TRBJ1-5): DVKVTQSSRYLVKRTGEKVFLECVQDMDHENMFWYRQDPGLGLRLIYFSYDVKMKEKGDIPEGYSVSREKKERFSLILESASTNQTSMYLCAGGRKMPQHFGDGTRLSIL.